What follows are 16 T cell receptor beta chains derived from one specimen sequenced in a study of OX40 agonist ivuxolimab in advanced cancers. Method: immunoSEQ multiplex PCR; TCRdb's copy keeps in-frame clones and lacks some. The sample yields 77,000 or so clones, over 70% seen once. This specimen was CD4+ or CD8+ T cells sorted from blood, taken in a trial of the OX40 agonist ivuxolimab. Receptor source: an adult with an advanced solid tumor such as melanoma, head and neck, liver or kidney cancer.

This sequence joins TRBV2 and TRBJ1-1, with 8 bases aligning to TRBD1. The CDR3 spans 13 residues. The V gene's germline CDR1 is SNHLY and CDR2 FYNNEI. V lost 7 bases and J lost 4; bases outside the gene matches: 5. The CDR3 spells CASNGQGATEAFF. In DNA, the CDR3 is TGTGCCAGCAACGGACAGGGCGCCACTGAAGCTTTCTTT.

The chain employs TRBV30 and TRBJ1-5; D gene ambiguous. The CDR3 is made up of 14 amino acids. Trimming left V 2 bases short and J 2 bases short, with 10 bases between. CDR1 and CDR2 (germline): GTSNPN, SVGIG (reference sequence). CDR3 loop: CAWSQLDGNQPQHF. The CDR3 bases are TGTGCCTGGAGTCAGTTGGATGGCAATCAGCCCCAGCATTTT.

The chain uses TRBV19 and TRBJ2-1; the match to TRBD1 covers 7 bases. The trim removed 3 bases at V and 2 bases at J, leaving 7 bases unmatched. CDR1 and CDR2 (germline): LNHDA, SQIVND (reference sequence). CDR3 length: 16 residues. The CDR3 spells CASSMYPGQTYNEQFF. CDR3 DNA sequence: TGTGCCAGTAGTATGTACCCGGGACAGACCTACAATGAGCAGTTCTTC. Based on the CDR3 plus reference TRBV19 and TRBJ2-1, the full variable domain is DGGITQSPKYLFRKEGQNVTLSCEQNLNHDAMYWYRQDPGQGLRLIYYSQIVNDFQKGDIAEGYSVSREKKESFPLTVTSAQKNPTAFYLCASSMYPGQTYNEQFFGPGTRLTVL.

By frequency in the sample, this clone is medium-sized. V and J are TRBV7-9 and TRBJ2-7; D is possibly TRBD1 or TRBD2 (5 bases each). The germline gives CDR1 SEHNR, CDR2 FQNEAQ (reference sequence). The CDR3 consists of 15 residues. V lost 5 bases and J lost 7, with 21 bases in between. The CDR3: CASSPPGPLEGEQYF. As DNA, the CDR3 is TGTGCCAGCAGCCCGCCGGGGCCCCTCGAGGGGGAGCAGTACTTC.

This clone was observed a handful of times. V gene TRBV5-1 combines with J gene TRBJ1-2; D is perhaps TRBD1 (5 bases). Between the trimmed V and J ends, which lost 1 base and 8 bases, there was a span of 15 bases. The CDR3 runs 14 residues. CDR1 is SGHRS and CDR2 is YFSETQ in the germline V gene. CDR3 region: CASSLSGGIEGYTF. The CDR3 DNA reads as TGCGCCAGCAGCTTGTCGGGGGGAATAGAGGGCTACACCTTC.

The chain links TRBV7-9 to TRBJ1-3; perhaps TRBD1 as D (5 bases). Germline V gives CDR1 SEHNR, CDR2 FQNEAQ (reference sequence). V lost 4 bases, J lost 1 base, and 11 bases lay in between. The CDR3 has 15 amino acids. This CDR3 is CASSSTQGSGNTIYF. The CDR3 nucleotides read TGTGCCAGCAGCTCAACCCAGGGATCTGGAAACACCATATATTTT.

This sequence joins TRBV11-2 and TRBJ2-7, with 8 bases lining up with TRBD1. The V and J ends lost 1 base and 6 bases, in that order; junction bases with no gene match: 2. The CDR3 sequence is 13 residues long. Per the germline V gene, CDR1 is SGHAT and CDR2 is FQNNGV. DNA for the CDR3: TGTGCCAGCAGCTTAGTAACAGGGGGCGAGCAGTACTTC. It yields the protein CASSLVTGGEQYF.

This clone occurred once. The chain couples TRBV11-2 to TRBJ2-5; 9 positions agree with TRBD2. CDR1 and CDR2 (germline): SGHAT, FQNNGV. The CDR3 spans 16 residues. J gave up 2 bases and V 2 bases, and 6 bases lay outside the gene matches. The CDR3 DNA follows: TGTGCCAGCAGCTTAAATAGCGGGGGACAACAAGAGACCCAGTACTTC. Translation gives CASSLNSGGQQETQYF.

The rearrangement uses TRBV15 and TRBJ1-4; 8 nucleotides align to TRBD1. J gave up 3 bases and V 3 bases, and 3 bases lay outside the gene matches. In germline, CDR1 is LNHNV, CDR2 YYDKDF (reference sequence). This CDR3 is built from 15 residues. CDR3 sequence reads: CATSSRTGPNEKLFF. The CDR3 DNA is TGTGCCACCAGCAGCAGGACAGGGCCTAATGAAAAACTGTTTTTT.

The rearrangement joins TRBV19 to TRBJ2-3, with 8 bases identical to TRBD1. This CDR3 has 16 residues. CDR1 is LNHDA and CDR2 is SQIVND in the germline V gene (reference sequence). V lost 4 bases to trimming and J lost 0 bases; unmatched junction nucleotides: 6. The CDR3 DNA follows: TGTGCCAGTAGTAAAAGGGACAGGTGGAGCACAGATACGCAGTATTTT. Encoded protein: CASSKRDRWSTDTQYF.

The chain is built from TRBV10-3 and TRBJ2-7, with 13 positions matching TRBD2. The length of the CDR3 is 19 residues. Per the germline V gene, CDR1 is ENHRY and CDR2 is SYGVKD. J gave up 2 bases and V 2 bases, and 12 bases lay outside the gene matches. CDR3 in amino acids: CAISEPPGRGTSGTYEQYF. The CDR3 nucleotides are TGTGCCATCAGTGAGCCCCCGGGCAGGGGGACTAGCGGGACCTACGAGCAGTACTTC.

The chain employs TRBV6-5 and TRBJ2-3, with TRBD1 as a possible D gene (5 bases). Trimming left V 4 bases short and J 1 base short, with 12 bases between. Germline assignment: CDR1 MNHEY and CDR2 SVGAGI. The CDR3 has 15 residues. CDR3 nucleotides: TGTGCCAGCAGTTCTCAGGGTAGGGGCACAGATACGCAGTATTTT. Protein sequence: CASSSQGRGTDTQYF.

CDR3 protein: CASSPRQTQYYGYTF. In nucleotides, the CDR3 is TGTGCCAGCTCACCCCGACAGACACAGTACTATGGCTACACCTTC. The chain has TRBV18 and TRBJ1-2; the D gene is possibly TRBD1 (5 bases). In germline, CDR1 is KGHSH, CDR2 LQKENI. Between the trimmed V and J ends, which lost 3 bases and 3 bases, there was a span of 14 bases. CDR3 length: 15 amino acids.

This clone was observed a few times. CDR3 nucleotides: TGTGCCTGGAGTGTACTATTTGGCGGTGAGCAGTTCTTC. The encoded protein is CAWSVLFGGEQFF. The rearrangement links TRBV30 to TRBJ2-1; D is ambiguous. Germline lookup yields CDR1 GTSNPN and CDR2 SVGIG (reference sequence). This CDR3 is built from 13 residues. Trimming removed 0 bases at V and 9 bases at J, with 12 bases between.

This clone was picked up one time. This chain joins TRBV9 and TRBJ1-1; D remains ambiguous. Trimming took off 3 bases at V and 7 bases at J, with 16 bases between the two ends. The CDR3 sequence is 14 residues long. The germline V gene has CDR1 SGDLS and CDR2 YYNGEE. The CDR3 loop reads CASSALRAGNEAFF. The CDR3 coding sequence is TGTGCCAGCAGCGCTCTACGGGCCGGGAATGAAGCTTTCTTT.

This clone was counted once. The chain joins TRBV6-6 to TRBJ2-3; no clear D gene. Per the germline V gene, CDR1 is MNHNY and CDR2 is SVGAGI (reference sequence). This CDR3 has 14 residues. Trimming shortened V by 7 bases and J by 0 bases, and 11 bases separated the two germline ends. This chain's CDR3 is CASNIMDSTDTQYF. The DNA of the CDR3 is TGTGCCAGCAACATAATGGACAGCACAGATACGCAGTATTTT.